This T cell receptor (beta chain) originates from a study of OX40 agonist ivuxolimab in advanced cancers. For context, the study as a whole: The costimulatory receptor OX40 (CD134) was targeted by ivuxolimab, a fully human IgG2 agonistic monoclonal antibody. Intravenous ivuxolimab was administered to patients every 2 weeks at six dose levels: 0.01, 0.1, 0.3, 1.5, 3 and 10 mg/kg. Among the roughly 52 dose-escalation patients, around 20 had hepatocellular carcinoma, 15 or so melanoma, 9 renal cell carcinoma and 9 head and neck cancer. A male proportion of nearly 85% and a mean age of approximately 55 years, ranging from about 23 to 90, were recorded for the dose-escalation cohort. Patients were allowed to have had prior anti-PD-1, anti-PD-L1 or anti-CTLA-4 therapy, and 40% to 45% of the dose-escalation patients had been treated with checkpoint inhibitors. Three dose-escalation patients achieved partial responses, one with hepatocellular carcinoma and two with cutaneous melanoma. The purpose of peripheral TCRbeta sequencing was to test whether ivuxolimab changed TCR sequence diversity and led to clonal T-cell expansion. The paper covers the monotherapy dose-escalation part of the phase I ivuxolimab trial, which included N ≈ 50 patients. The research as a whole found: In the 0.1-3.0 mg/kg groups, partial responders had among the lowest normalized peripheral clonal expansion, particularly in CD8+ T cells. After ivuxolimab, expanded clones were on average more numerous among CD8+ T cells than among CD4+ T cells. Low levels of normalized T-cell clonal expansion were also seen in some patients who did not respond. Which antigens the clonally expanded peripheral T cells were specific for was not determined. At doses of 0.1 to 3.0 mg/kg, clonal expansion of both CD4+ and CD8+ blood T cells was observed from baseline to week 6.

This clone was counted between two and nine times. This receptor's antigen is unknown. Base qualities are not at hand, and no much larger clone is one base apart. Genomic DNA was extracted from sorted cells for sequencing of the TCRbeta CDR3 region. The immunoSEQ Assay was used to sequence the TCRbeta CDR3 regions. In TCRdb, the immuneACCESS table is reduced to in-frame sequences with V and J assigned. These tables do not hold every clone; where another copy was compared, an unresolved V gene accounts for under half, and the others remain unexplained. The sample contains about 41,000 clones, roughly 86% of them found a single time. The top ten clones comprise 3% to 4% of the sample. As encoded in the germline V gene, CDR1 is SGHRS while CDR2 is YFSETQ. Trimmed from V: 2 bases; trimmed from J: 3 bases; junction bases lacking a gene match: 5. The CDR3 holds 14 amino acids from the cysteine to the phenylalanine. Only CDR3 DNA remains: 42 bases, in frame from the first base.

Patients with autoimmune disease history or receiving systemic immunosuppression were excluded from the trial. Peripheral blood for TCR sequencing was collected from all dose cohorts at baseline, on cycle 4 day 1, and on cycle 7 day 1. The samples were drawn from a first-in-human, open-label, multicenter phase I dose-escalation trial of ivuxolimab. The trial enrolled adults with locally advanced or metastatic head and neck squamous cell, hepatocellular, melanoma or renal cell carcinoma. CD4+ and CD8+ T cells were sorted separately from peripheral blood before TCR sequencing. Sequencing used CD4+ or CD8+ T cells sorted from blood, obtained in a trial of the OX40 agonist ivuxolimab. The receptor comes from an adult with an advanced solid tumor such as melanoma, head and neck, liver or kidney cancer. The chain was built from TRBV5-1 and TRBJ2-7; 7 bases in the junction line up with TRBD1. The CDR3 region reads CASSLQGTSYEQYF. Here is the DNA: TGCGCCAGCAGCTTACAGGGGACCAGCTACGAGCAGTACTTC.